This TCR beta chain originates from a study of CD8+ T cells in alopecia areata. Turning to the study itself: Treated patients received oral tofacitinib, 5 to 10 mg twice daily. Dosing spanned 6 to 18 months on tofacitinib, then 6 months off drug.

A word on this clone: Its antigen is undetermined.

Treatment here: oral pan-JAK inhibitor, 5-10 mg twice daily. Individuals with alopecia areata gave both lesional scalp punch biopsies and peripheral blood for collection. Study-wide results and caveats: Treatment with tofacitinib significantly lowered scalp clonality and reduced expanded CD8+ clones among the top 100.

Germline CDR1 is MNHEY and CDR2 is SMNVEV (reference sequence). Germline trimming cut 7 bases from V and 1 base from J; bases unmatched to any gene: 10. This CDR3 is 16 amino acids long. Extraction and reverse transcription of RNA yielded cDNA as the sequencing template. The protocol was immunoSEQ multiplex PCR, while the TCRdb copy is restricted to in-frame clones and leaves out a portion. The table shows 120,000 to 150,000 clones, with around 87% occurring only once. The TCR was taken from a human donor with alopecia areata. The rearrangement uses TRBV27 and TRBJ2-7; 10 bases are shared with TRBD2. The material was CD8+ T cells sorted from blood, obtained at week 4, from a patient treated with tofacitinib. The CDR3 protein is CASKSCGLADSYEQYF. CDR3 bases: TGTGCCAGCAAGTCATGTGGACTAGCGGATTCCTACGAGCAGTACTTC.